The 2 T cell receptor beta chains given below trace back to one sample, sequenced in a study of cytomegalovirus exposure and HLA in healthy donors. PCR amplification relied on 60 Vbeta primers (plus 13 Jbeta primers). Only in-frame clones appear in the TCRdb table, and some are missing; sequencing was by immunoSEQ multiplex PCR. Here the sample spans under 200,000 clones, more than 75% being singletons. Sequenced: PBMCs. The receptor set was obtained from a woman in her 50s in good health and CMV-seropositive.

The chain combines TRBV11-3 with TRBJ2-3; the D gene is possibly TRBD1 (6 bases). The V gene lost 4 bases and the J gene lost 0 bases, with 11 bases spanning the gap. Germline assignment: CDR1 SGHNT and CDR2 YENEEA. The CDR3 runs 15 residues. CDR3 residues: CASSSQGHSTDTQYF. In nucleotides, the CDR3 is TGTGCCAGCAGCTCACAGGGTCATAGCACAGATACGCAGTATTTT.

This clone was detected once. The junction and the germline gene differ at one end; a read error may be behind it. CDR3 sequence reads: CASSSSLSLATGELFF. In nucleotides, the CDR3 is TGTGCTAGCAGCTCGTCTTTGAGTCTAGCCACCGGGGAGCTGTTTTTT. The chain joins TRBV7-7 to TRBJ2-2; D possibly corresponds to TRBD2 (5 bases). The CDR3 runs to 16 residues. Germline loops: CDR1 SSHAT, CDR2 FNYEAQ (reference sequence).